A single sample gave rise to the 30 T cell receptor beta chains below, sequenced in a study of blood T cell repertoires in COVID-19. The data were produced by immunoSEQ multiplex PCR, yet TCRdb's version contains in-frame clones alone and is incomplete. Of more than 60,000 clones listed, around nine tenths are singletons. Sequenced input: peripheral blood. The receptors derive from an elderly woman with active or convalescent COVID-19.

CDR3 in amino acids: CARRDAGASYEQYF. In nucleotides, the CDR3 is TGCGCCCGTAGAGATGCGGGGGCGAGCTACGAGCAGTACTTC. The rearrangement joins TRBV23-1 to TRBJ2-7; D is possibly TRBD2 (7 bases). TRBV23-1 is reported as an ORF; its role is uncertain. V shed 11 bases and J shed 3 bases, with 20 bases lying between them. There are 14 residues in the CDR3.

The chain employs TRBV28 and TRBJ2-5; D not resolved. This CDR3 region has 13 residues. V lost 4 bases and J 2 bases, leaving 8 bases between the germline ends. The V gene's germline CDR1 is MDHEN and CDR2 SYDVKM. In nucleotides, the CDR3 is TGTGCCAGCAGTTCGGTCCATCAAGAGACCCAGTACTTC. Translated: CASSSVHQETQYF. Together with reference TRBV28 and TRBJ2-5, the CDR3 gives the full variable domain: DVKVTQSSRYLVKRTGEKVFLECVQDMDHENMFWYRQDPGLGLRLIYFSYDVKMKEKGDIPEGYSVSREKKERFSLILESASTNQTSMYLCASSSVHQETQYFGPGTRLLVL.

This chain links TRBV2 with TRBJ1-2; perhaps TRBD1 as D (6 bases). The CDR3 is 13 residues long. From germline, CDR1 is SNHLY and CDR2 FYNNEI. V was cut by 6 bases and J by 8 bases, with 16 bases left in between. Written as DNA, the CDR3 is TGTGCCAGCAGGGAGCAGGGGATTAGCGGCTACACCTTC. Amino acids: CASREQGISGYTF.

The chain is built from TRBV9 and TRBJ2-3; possibly TRBD2 for D (6 bases). The V gene lost 0 bases and the J gene lost 1 base, with 12 bases spanning the gap. This CDR3 has 16 amino acids. The germline CDR1 and CDR2 sequences are SGDLS and YYNGEE. The CDR3 sequence: CASSVAPTRRTDTQYF. The DNA of the CDR3 is TGTGCCAGCAGCGTAGCGCCGACTAGACGCACAGATACGCAGTATTTT.

The rearrangement links TRBV27 to TRBJ2-7; 7 positions match TRBD2. CDR1 is MNHEY, CDR2 SMNVEV, per germline (reference sequence). The V gene end was trimmed by 4 bases and the J gene end by 2 bases; junction bases not matched to a gene: 5. This CDR3 comprises 14 residues. The CDR3 DNA reads TGTGCCAGCAGTTCTGGACTAGAGGCCTACGAGCAGTACTTC. This encodes CASSSGLEAYEQYF.

V gene TRBV30 combines with J gene TRBJ2-1; TRBD2 matches 7 bases. Per the germline V gene, CDR1 is GTSNPN and CDR2 is SVGIG (reference sequence). There are 12 residues in the CDR3. V shed 4 bases and J 6 bases; nucleotides not matched to a gene: 3. The CDR3 DNA is TGTGCCTGGAAAACGGGGGGCAATGAGCAGTTCTTC. Translation: CAWKTGGNEQFF.

This clone appeared once. The rearrangement uses TRBV18 and TRBJ2-3; 10 bases line up with TRBD1. With 3 bases clipped from V and 3 bases from J, the junction kept 0 bases outside the gene matches. The CDR3 contains 14 residues. CDR1 and CDR2 (germline): KGHSH, LQKENI. The CDR3 region is CASSPGQGTDTQYF. The DNA for the CDR3 is TGTGCCAGCTCACCGGGACAGGGGACAGATACGCAGTATTTT.

The chain has TRBV21-1 and TRBJ1-1; the table's TRBD1 call for D was not verified on the DNA. TRBV21-1 is marked as a pseudogene. The CDR3 runs to 15 residues. CDR3 bases: TGTGCCAGCAGCACCCGGCCGGGACAGGTGATTGAAGCTTTCTTT. It encodes CASSTRPGQVIEAFF.

This clone has only one observation. The CDR3: CASSLAWSSGIPYEQYF. DNA for the CDR3: TGTGCCAGCAGCTTAGCGTGGTCTAGCGGGATCCCCTACGAGCAGTACTTC. The V call is TRBV7-2, the J call TRBJ2-7, with 9 bases identical to TRBD2. CDR1 SGHTA and CDR2 FQGNSA come from the germline V gene. The CDR3 loop spans 17 amino acids. V lost 0 bases, J lost 2 bases, and 8 bases stayed unmatched. The entire variable domain, with the rest obtained from reference TRBV7-2 and TRBJ2-7, is as follows: GAGVSQSPSNKVTEKGKDVELRCDPISGHTALYWYRQSLGQGLEFLIYFQGNSAPDKSGLPSDRFSAERTGGSVSTLTIQRTQQEDSAVYLCASSLAWSSGIPYEQYFGPGTRLTVT.

This sequence joins TRBV15 and TRBJ2-7; TRBD1 is a possible D gene (5 bases). The CDR3 sequence is 12 residues long. Germline V lookup: CDR1 LNHNV, CDR2 YYDKDF (reference sequence). V was trimmed by 4 bases and J by 3 bases, leaving 7 bases between them. CDR3 DNA: TGTGCCACCAGCATAGACAGCTACGAGCAGTACTTC. This translates into CATSIDSYEQYF.

This chain uses TRBV10-3 with TRBJ1-1, with D perhaps TRBD1 (5 bases). Between the trimmed V and J ends, which lost 6 bases and 2 bases, there was a span of 19 bases. CDR1 is ENHRY and CDR2 is SYGVKD in the germline V gene. CDR3 length: 16 residues. The CDR3, as DNA: TGTGCCATCAGACCGGACTCTGGGGGACTTAACACTGAAGCTTTCTTT. Protein sequence: CAIRPDSGGLNTEAFF.

V usage is TRBV15 and J usage is TRBJ1-5; 7 nucleotides agree with TRBD1. This CDR3 is 15 amino acids long. Germline V lookup: CDR1 LNHNV, CDR2 YYDKDF (reference sequence). The V segment lost 3 bases and the J segment 2 bases; nucleotides outside the gene matches: 4. Here the CDR3 reads CATSSRGEGNQPQHF. The DNA of the CDR3 is TGTGCCACCAGCAGCAGGGGGGAGGGCAATCAGCCCCAGCATTTT.

V usage is TRBV5-1 and J usage is TRBJ1-2; D ambiguous. There are 12 residues in the CDR3. Germline lookup yields CDR1 SGHRS and CDR2 YFSETQ. Trimming removed 4 bases from V and 8 bases from J, with 12 bases in between. CDR3 nucleotides: TGCGCCAGCAGCCTGAACGCGGGGGGCTACACCTTC. This translates into CASSLNAGGYTF.

This clone showed up just once. V and J are TRBV4-1 and TRBJ2-3; D unresolved. The CDR3 covers 11 residues. The germline V gene has CDR1 MGHRA and CDR2 YSYEKL. The V gene lost 2 bases and the J gene lost 5 bases, with 2 bases spanning the gap. CDR3 loop: CASSQLDTQYF. CDR3 bases: TGCGCCAGCAGCCAACTAGATACGCAGTATTTT.

The chain employs TRBV10-2 and TRBJ1-2; TRBD1 might be the D (5 bases). CDR3 size: 12 residues. Trimming shortened V by 5 bases and J by 2 bases, and 6 bases separated the two germline ends. CDR1 is WSHSY and CDR2 is SAAADI in the germline V gene. The CDR3 nucleotides read TGCGCCAGCAGTAGACAGAACTATGGCTACACCTTC. This encodes CASSRQNYGYTF.

The CDR3 region is CASSQDQGNYGYTF. Written as DNA, the CDR3 is TGCGCCAGCAGCCAAGATCAGGGCAACTATGGCTACACCTTC. V is TRBV4-3 and J is TRBJ1-2, with D possibly matching TRBD1 (5 bases). CDR3 size: 14 residues. Germline V gene lookup returns CDR1 LGHNA and CDR2 YSLEER. V lost 0 bases and J 2 bases, leaving 7 bases between the germline ends.

This clone was detected only once. This chain connects TRBV19 to TRBJ1-1; 7 positions agree with TRBD1. Germline CDR1 is LNHDA and CDR2 is SQIVND (reference sequence). Trimming cost V 4 bases and J 3 bases; bases outside gene matches: 11. This CDR3 contains 16 residues. This CDR3 is CASSRRTGVLDTEAFF. The CDR3 nucleotides read TGTGCCAGTAGTAGGAGGACAGGTGTTTTGGACACTGAAGCTTTCTTT.

CDR3 nucleotide sequence: TGTGCCACCCGGGGGGGCGTAGATACGCAGTATTTT. Its protein product is CATRGGVDTQYF. The chain combines TRBV7-9 with TRBJ2-3, with 8 bases that match TRBD2. Trimming took 10 bases from V and 5 from J; bases not matched to a gene: 5. The CDR3 has 12 residues. Germline CDR1 SEHNR, CDR2 FQNEAQ (reference sequence).

The gene calls are TRBV28 and TRBJ2-7; TRBD2 matches at 7 bases. CDR3 size: 12 residues. Trimming took 6 bases from V and 6 from J; bases not matched to a gene: 5. Germline V lookup: CDR1 MDHEN, CDR2 SYDVKM. The CDR3 region is CASSWGLSEQYF. In DNA, the CDR3 is TGTGCCAGCAGCTGGGGACTAAGCGAGCAGTACTTC.

The rearrangement links TRBV18 to TRBJ2-1; maybe TRBD2 (6 bases). This CDR3 contains 13 residues. CDR1 is KGHSH, CDR2 LQKENI, per germline. V lost 4 bases and J lost 9, with 13 bases in between. The CDR3 nucleotides are TGTGCCAGCTCACAACTAGCCCAGGGTGAGCAGTTCTTC. It translates to CASSQLAQGEQFF.

The chain recombines TRBV9 with TRBJ1-1; the match to TRBD1 covers 10 bases. This CDR3 is 15 amino acids long. The V segment lost 4 bases and the J segment 1 base; nucleotides outside the gene matches: 4. CDR1 SGDLS and CDR2 YYNGEE come from the germline V gene. The CDR3 DNA sequence: TGTGCCAGCAGCCTTAGGGACAGGGGGAACACTGAAGCTTTCTTT. Amino acid sequence: CASSLRDRGNTEAFF.

The gene calls are TRBV19 and TRBJ1-4; D is unclear. V lost 3 bases and J lost 5, with 10 bases in between. Germline V CDR1 and CDR2: LNHDA, SQIVND (reference sequence). This CDR3 is 14 amino acids long. Here the CDR3 reads CASSILQPNEKLFF. The CDR3 coding sequence is TGTGCCAGTAGTATCCTACAGCCGAATGAAAAACTGTTTTTT.

CDR3 nucleotide sequence: TGTGCCAGTAGTTTTCAAACAGGGTACGAGCAGTACTTC. This sequence encodes CASSFQTGYEQYF. The genes are TRBV19 and TRBJ2-7, with D tentatively TRBD1 (6 bases). The CDR3 runs to 13 residues. Germline CDR1 and CDR2: LNHDA and SQIVND (reference sequence). The germline V and J ends were trimmed by 5 bases and 4 bases, with 12 bases remaining between them.

This clone was recorded only once. This chain connects TRBV23-1 to TRBJ2-2; 13 nucleotides agree with TRBD2. TRBV23-1 is flagged as an ORF with uncertain function. With 4 bases clipped from V and 5 bases from J, the junction kept 4 bases outside the gene matches. The CDR3 covers 16 residues. The CDR3 loop is CASSRRTSGRTGELFF. The CDR3 nucleotides are TGCGCCAGCAGTCGCAGGACTAGCGGGAGAACCGGGGAGCTGTTTTTT.

The chain couples TRBV5-1 to TRBJ1-1; 8 bases map to TRBD1. The germline V gene encodes CDR1 SGHRS and CDR2 YFSETQ. V lost 4 bases and J lost 7; bases outside the gene matches: 9. This CDR3 is 14 amino acids long. The CDR3 loop is CASSRLDRGYEAFF. CDR3 bases: TGCGCCAGCAGCCGTCTCGACAGGGGCTATGAAGCTTTCTTT.

V usage is TRBV7-2 and J usage is TRBJ1-5, with D tentatively TRBD1 (5 bases). CDR1 is SGHTA, CDR2 FQGNSA, per germline. The CDR3 sequence is 15 residues long. Trimming cost V 5 bases and J 10 bases, with 21 bases left between them. The CDR3 is CASSLGSGPGGPQHF. The DNA of the CDR3 is TGTGCCAGCAGCCTGGGGTCTGGGCCCGGGGGTCCCCAGCATTTT.

The rearrangement joins TRBV30 to TRBJ2-7, with no clear D. CDR3 size: 12 residues. V lost 2 bases, J lost 1 base, and 6 bases lay in between. Germline values: CDR1 GTSNPN, CDR2 SVGIG (reference sequence). The CDR3 DNA follows: TGTGCCTGGAGTACCGGTTCCTACGAGCAGTACTTC. This sequence encodes CAWSTGSYEQYF.

The chain uses TRBV19 and TRBJ1-3; TRBD1 might be the D (5 bases). Germline-derived CDR1 and CDR2 are LNHDA and SQIVND (reference sequence). Trimming removed 4 bases at V and 8 bases at J, with 15 bases between. This CDR3 has 14 amino acids. In DNA form, the CDR3 reads TGTGCCAGTAGTAGAGGAGGGGTCGGATACACCATATATTTT. It specifies CASSRGGVGYTIYF.

This chain connects TRBV6-2 or TRBV6-3 to TRBJ1-1, with D possibly being TRBD1 (5 bases). Germline CDR1 is MNHEY and CDR2 is SVGEGT. V was shortened by 1 base and J by 4 bases, with 10 bases between the two germline ends. This CDR3 contains 14 residues. CDR3 region: CASSYYTGPTEAFF. DNA of the CDR3: TGTGCCAGCAGTTACTACACAGGACCCACTGAAGCTTTCTTT.

V gene TRBV5-4 combines with J gene TRBJ2-3; weak D call: TRBD2 (6 bases). The CDR3 totals 15 residues. Trimming shortened V by 0 bases and J by 5 bases, and 13 bases separated the two germline ends. Germline V gives CDR1 SGHNT, CDR2 YYREEE (reference sequence). DNA for the CDR3: TGTGCCAGCAGCTTGGCCGGAGGGGATGGAGATACGCAGTATTTT. Translating gives CASSLAGGDGDTQYF.